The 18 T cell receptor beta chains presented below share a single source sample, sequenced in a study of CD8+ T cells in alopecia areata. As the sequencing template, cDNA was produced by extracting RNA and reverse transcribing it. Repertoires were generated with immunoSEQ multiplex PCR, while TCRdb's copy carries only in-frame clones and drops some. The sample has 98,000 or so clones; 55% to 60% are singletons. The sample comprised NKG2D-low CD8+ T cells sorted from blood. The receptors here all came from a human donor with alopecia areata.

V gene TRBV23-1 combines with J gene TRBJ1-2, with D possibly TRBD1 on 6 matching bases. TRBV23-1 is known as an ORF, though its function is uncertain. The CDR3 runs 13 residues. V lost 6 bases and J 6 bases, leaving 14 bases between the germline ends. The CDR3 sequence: CASRKDRVDGYTF. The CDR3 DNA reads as TGCGCCAGCAGAAAGGACAGAGTTGATGGCTACACCTTC.

The DNA for the CDR3 is TGTGCCAGCAGCTTCACCTCCGGGAATGAGCAGTTCTTC. It specifies CASSFTSGNEQFF. The rearrangement joins TRBV9 to TRBJ2-1; no reliable D call. Trimming stripped 4 bases from V and 7 bases from J, with 12 bases between. This CDR3 is 13 amino acids long. Looked up from germline, CDR1 is SGDLS and CDR2 is YYNGEE.

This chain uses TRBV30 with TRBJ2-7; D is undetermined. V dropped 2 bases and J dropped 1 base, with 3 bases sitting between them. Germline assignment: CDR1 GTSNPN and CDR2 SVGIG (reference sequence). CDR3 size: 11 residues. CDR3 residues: CAWSQSYEQYF. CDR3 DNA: TGTGCCTGGAGTCAGTCCTACGAGCAGTACTTC.

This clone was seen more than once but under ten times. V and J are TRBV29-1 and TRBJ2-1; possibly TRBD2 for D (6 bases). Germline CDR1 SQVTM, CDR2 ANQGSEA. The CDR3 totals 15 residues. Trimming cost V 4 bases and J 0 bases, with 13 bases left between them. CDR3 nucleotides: TGCAGCGTTGCTCGGCGGGAAGGCTCCTACAATGAGCAGTTCTTC. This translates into CSVARREGSYNEQFF.

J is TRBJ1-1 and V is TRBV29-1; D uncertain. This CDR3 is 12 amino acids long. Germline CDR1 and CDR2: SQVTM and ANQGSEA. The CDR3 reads CSAPGSNTEAFF. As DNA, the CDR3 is TGCAGTGCTCCCGGGTCGAACACTGAAGCTTTCTTT.

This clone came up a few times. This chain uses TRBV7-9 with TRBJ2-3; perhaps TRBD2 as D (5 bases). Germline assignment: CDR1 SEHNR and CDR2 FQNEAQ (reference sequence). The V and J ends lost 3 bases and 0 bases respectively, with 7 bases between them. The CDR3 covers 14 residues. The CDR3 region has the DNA TGTGCCAGCAGCTTCACGGGAAGCACAGATACGCAGTATTTT. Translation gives CASSFTGSTDTQYF.

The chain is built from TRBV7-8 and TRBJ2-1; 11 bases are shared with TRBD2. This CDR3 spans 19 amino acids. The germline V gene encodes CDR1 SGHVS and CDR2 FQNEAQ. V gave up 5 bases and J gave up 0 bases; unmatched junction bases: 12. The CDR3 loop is CASSESGTSGFSSYNEQFF. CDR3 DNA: TGTGCCAGCAGCGAATCCGGGACTAGCGGTTTTTCCTCCTACAATGAGCAGTTCTTC.

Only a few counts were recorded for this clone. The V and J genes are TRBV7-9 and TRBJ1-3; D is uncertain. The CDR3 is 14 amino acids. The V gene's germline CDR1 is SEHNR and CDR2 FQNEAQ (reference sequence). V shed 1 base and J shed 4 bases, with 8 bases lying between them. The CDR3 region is CASSLVGSGNTIYF. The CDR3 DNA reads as TGTGCCAGCAGCTTAGTCGGATCCGGAAACACCATATATTTT.

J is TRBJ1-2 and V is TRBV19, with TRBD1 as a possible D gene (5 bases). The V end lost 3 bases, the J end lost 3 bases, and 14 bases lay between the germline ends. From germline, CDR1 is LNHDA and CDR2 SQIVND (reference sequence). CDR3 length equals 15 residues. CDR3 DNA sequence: TGTGCCAGTAGTATGAGTATTTGGGGGGACTATGGCTACACCTTC. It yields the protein CASSMSIWGDYGYTF.

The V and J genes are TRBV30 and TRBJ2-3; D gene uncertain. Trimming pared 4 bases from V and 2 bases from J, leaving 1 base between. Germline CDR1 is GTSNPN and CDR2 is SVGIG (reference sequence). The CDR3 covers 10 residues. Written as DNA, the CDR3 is TGTGCCTGGAACACAGATACGCAGTATTTT. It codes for CAWNTDTQYF.

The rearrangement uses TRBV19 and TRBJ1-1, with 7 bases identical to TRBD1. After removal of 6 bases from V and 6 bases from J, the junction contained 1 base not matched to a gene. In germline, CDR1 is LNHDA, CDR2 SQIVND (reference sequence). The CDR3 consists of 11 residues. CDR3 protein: CASRTGPEAFF. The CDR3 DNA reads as TGTGCCAGTAGGACAGGGCCTGAAGCTTTCTTT.

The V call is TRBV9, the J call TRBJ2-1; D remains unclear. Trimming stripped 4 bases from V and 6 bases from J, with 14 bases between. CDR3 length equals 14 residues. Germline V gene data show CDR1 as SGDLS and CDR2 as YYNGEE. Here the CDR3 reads CASSPRHGANEQFF. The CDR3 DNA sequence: TGTGCCAGCAGCCCCCGCCATGGCGCCAATGAGCAGTTCTTC.

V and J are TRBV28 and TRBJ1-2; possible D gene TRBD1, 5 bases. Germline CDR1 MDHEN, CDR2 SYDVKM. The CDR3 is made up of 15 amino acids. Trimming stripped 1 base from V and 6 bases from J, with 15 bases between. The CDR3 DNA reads TGTGCCAGCAGTTTATTTGTGGGGGGTGTTGATGGCTACACCTTC. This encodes CASSLFVGGVDGYTF.

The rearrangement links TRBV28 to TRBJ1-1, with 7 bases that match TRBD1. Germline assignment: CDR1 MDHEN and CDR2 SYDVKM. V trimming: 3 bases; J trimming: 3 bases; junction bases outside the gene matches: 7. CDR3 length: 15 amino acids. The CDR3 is CASSFLPTGYTEAFF. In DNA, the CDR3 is TGTGCCAGCAGTTTCCTGCCGACAGGGTACACTGAAGCTTTCTTT.

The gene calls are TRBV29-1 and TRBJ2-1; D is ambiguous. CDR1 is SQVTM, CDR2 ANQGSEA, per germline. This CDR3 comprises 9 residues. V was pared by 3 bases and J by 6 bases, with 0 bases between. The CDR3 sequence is CSVDNEQFF. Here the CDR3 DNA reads TGCAGCGTTGACAATGAGCAGTTCTTC.

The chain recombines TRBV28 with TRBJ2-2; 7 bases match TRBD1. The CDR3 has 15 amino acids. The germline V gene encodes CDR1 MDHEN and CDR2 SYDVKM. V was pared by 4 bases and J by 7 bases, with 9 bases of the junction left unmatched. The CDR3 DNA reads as TGTGCCAGCAGTTCAGTCGGGCAGGGGGTCGGGGAGCTGTTTTTT. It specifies CASSSVGQGVGELFF.

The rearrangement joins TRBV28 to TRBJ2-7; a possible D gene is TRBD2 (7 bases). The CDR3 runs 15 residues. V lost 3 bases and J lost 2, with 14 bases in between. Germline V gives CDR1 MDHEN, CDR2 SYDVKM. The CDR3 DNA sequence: TGTGCCAGCAGTTTTCGGGGGGCCTTGGCCTACGAGCAGTACTTC. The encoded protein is CASSFRGALAYEQYF.

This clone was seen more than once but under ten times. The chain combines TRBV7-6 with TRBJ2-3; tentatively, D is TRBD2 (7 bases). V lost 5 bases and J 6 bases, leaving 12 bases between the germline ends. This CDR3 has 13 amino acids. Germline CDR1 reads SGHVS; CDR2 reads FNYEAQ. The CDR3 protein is CASSNGGRDTQYF. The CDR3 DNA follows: TGTGCCAGCAGCAACGGGGGGCGGGATACGCAGTATTTT.